The clone carrying this T cell receptor (beta chain) appeared a few times. Three rounds of nested PCR, following a modified ARM-PCR protocol, produced the TCRbeta library. TCRdb passed the multiplex PCR reads through MiXCR, listing each CDR3 protein once. The sample lists around 70,000 distinct CDR3 sequences, roughly 56% occurring once. This sample was included in a study of tumor and adjacent non-tumor tissue in lung cancer. Study information: Stage I to III disease affected about nine men and roughly 5 women aged about 31 to 85.

V gave up 2 bases and J gave up 2 bases; unmatched junction bases: 4. The germline gives CDR1 DFQATT, CDR2 SNEGSKA (reference sequence). CDR3 length equals 14 residues. This sample's RNA came from whole unsorted tissue. The source material was lung tumor tissue. V gene TRBV20-1 combines with J gene TRBJ2-5; 8 nucleotides align to TRBD1. This clonotype was sampled from a middle-aged man with non-small cell lung cancer. CDR3 sequence (DNA): TGCAGTGCTAGAACGAGACAGGGGCAAGAGACCCAGTACTTC. Its translation: CSARTRQGQETQYF.